This T cell receptor (beta chain) was identified during a study of identifying expanded T cells in peripheral blood. Overall study findings and caveats: Differentially abundant clones: about 1.3 between replicates, about 17 at two to three weeks, approximately 19 at four. Roughly two-week clone count variance significantly increased as total template count grew.

Clones were read by immunoSEQ multiplex PCR, and TCRdb kept only the in-frame ones, dropping some. This table has roughly 100,000 clones, about nine tenths appearing once. CDR1 SGHDT and CDR2 YYEEEE come from the germline V gene. The CDR3 extends over 15 amino acids. Trimming took off 0 bases at V and 0 bases at J, with 9 bases between the two ends. With respect to this clone: Antigen specificity is unknown.

V gene TRBV5-6 combines with J gene TRBJ1-1; unclear D gene. Sequences were obtained from blood. The receptor's source is a person aged 18 to 75 in good health. The CDR3 DNA is TGTGCCAGCAGCTTGGGACCGTTCCTGAACACTGAAGCTTTCTTT. Amino acid sequence: CASSLGPFLNTEAFF.